This T cell receptor (beta chain) is from a study of blood T cell repertoires in COVID-19. In its sample, this clone was seen many times. Authors' data handling: Reference gene primers were amplified, and this amplification served to estimate nucleated cell counts. The protocol was immunoSEQ multiplex PCR, while the TCRdb copy is restricted to in-frame clones and leaves out a portion. V and J calls and clone size are given by that table; D and trimming were obtained from the DNA. Of approximately 430,000 clones in the sample, just over 85% were seen once. CDR1 is SEHNR, CDR2 FQNEAQ, per germline (reference sequence). V lost 5 bases, J lost 4 bases, and 14 bases lay in between. This CDR3 region has 15 residues.

The rearrangement joins TRBV7-9 to TRBJ2-2; no firm D call. Input material: peripheral blood. The clonotype was recovered from a woman aged 30 to 39 with active or convalescent COVID-19. CDR3 amino acids: CASSPARGVTGELFF. CDR3 sequence (DNA): TGTGCCAGCAGCCCAGCTCGCGGCGTCACCGGGGAGCTGTTTTTT.